This T cell receptor (beta chain) emerged from a study of CD8 T cells in Susac syndrome. Study summary: Among the Susac syndrome patients sequenced, about 6 had active disease and about eight were in remission. Study observations and caveats: The study conceded that relatively few individuals underwent its TCR sequencing and HLA analysis.

It was negative isolation that provided the CD8+ and CD4+ T cells, whereas TEMRA cells were enriched by FACS. Random hexamers were used to reverse transcribe an amount of roughly 0.5 to 1 ug RNA. Using its own MiXCR run on the immunoSEQ multiplex PCR reads, TCRdb lists one record per CDR3 protein. The sample lists roughly 110,000 distinct CDR3 sequences, roughly 94% occurring once. A note on this clonotype: The antigen remains undetermined.

Sequences were obtained from CD8+ T cells from PBMCs. This receptor was taken from a human donor with Susac syndrome.

This CDR3 reads CASSPRGLTEAFF. The CDR3 DNA follows: TGCGCCAGCAGCCCCAGGGGGCTGACTGAAGCTTTCTTT. V gene TRBV4-3 combines with J gene TRBJ1-1; 8 nucleotides align to TRBD1. The CDR3 totals 13 residues. Germline V gene data show CDR1 as LGHNA and CDR2 as YSLEER. The V and J ends lost 4 bases and 5 bases, in that order; junction bases with no gene match: 3.